This TCR beta chain was sequenced during a study of identical twins (dated by TCRdb to about 2016). Background for the entire study: To test whether fetal clonotypes persist, the study used deep sequencing on TCR alpha and beta repertoires from monozygotic twins, unrelated adults of various ages, and cord blood. Replicate twin experiments were performed at different times using different library preparation protocols to rule out contamination.

Findings and caveats that apply to the study as a whole: Compared with coincidental sharing between unrelated individuals, an excess of low generation-probability sequences was observed among out-of-frame TCR alpha sequences shared between twins. Invariant T cells such as MAIT and iNKT could partly confound zero-insertion analyses, though diverse VJ usage argued against this for most clonotypes. Because the same donors could not be followed over many years, the conclusions depended on cross-sectional statistical analysis. In beta out-of-frame sequences, excess twin sharing was weaker, because having fewer shared sequences lowered the signal-to-noise ratio. Fewer insertions were carried by abundant cord blood beta clonotypes; a weaker similar trend was observed in young adult naive repertoires, while no such trend was observed in memory repertoires. Out-of-frame TCR alpha sharing in monozygotic twins was systematically underestimated by recombination models, whereas sharing between unrelated individuals was in agreement with the recombination models.

Details on this clonotype: Its binding antigen is unknown. Base qualities are missing; no much larger clone stands one base away.

All donors were healthy Caucasians. The twin cohort consisted of three pairs of female monozygotic twins, all aged about 18 to 29 years. Peripheral blood mononuclear cells were used as the source from which RNA for TCR libraries was isolated. The CDR3 covers 15 residues, taking in both the cysteine and the phenylalanine. CDR3 DNA only is kept here, 45 bases in frame from base 1. The germline V gene supplies CDR1 SGHNT and CDR2 YENEEA. The junction shows trimming of 2 bases on V and 8 bases on J, and the gene matches do not reach 9 bases of it. Libraries were prepared through 5' RACE. Sequencer: Illumina HiSeq 2000. Template switching introduced a universal primer binding site; the final cDNA contained a unique molecular identifier, enabling accurate counting of TCR cDNA molecules. Specific primers in the conserved constant-segment region were used to synthesize first-strand cDNA for TCR alpha and beta chains. To control for contamination, every cDNA library carried two barcodes: a SMART-Mk sample barcode plus Illumina barcodes. TruSeq adapter sequences along with Illumina sample barcodes were introduced in two successive PCR steps. TCR alpha and beta cDNA libraries were sequenced on the Illumina HiSeq platform with custom primers. The authors processed their data as follows. MiGEC processed the raw reads to extract unique molecular identifiers, while MiXCR was used to determine the CDR3 positions. For each individual, recombination models were inferred using an EM algorithm with the repgenHMM and IGoR tools. Shared clonotypes were analyzed with the tcR package in R, and sharing was normalized by the product of cloneset sizes. To study raw recombination free of thymic and clonal selection effects, out-of-frame nonproductive sequences were analyzed. TCRdb handled the public reads itself, with Q25 trimming in fastp and clone calling in MiXCR, and kept productive beta chains. Each entry merges the rows of one CDR3 protein and shows their most common DNA and genes. The V and J calls shown here were made by TCRdb, not taken from the authors' results. This sample comprises about 660,000 distinct CDR3 sequences, 8% to 9% of them detected only once. The leading ten clones occupy about 0.98% of the sample.

The sample was also reused in another study, on yellow fever vaccine responses in identical twins. Reported in the second study: According to the authors, in identical twins the way T cells responded to vaccination appeared partly convergent and partly personalized. The study precisely tracked vaccine-responding T cell clones in identical twins.

This clonotype originated in a woman younger than 30 in good health. The rearranged segments are TRBV11-3 and TRBJ2-1, with TRBD2 identical over 7 junction bases. Source material: PBMCs. The sequence in DNA is TGTGCCAGCAGCTTACGTGATCGGGAGGACTATGAGCAGTTCTTC. This translates into CASSLRDREDYEQFF.